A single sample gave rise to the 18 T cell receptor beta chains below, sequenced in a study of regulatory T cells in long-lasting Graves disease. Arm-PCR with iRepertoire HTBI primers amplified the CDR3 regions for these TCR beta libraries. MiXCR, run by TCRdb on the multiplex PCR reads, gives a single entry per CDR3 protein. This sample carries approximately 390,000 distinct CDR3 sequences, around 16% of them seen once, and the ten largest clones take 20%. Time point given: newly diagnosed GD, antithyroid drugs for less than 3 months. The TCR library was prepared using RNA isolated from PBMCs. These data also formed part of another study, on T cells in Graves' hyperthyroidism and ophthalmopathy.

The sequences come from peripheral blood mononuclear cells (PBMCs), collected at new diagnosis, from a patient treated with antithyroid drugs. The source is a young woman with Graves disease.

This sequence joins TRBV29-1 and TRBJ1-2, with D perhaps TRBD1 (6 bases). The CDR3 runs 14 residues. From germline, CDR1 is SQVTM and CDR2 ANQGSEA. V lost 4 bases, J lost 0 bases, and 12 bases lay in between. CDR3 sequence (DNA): TGCAGCGTTGGGCCCCAGGGGACTAACTATGGCTACACCTTC. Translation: CSVGPQGTNYGYTF. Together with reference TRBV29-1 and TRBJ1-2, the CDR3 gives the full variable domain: SAVISQKPSRDICQRGTSLTIQCQVDSQVTMMFWYRQQPGQSLTLIATANQGSEATYESGFVIDKFPISRPNLTFSTLTVSNMSPEDSSIYLCSVGPQGTNYGYTFGSGTRLTVV.

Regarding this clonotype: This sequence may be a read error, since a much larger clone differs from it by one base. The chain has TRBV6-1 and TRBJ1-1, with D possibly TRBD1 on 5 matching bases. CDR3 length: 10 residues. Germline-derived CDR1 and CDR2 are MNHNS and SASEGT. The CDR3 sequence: CASGDSEASF. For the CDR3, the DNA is TGTGCCAGCGGGGACTCTGAAGCTTCCTTT.

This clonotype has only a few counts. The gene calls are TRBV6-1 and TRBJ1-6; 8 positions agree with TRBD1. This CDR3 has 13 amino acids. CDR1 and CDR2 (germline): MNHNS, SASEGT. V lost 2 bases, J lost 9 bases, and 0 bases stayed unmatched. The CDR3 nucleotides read TGTGCCAGCAGTGAAACAGGGGGTTCACCCCTCCACTTT. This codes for CASSETGGSPLHF.

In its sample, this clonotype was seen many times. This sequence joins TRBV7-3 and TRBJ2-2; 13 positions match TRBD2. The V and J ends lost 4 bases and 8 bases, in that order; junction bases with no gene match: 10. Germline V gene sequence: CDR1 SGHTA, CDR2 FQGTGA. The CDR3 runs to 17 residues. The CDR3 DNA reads TGTGCCAGCAGCTCGGGGACTAGCGGGGTCGGGACGGGGGAGCTGTTTTTT. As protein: CASSSGTSGVGTGELFF.

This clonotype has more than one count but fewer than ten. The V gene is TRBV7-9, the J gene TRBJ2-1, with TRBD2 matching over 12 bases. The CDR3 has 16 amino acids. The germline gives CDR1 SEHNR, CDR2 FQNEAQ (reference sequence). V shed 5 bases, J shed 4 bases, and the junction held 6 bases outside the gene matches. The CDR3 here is CASSAWTSGKYNEQFF. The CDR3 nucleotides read TGTGCCAGCAGCGCCTGGACTAGCGGGAAGTACAATGAGCAGTTCTTC. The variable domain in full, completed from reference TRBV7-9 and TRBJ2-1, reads DTGVSQNPRHKITKRGQNVTFRCDPISEHNRLYWYRQTLGQGPEFLTYFQNEAQLEKSRLLSDRFSAERPKGSFSTLEIQRTEQGDSAMYLCASSAWTSGKYNEQFFGPGTRLTVL.

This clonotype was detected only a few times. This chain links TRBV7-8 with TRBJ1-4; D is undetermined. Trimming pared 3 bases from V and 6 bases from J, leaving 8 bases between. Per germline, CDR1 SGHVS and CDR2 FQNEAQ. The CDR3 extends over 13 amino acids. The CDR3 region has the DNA TGTGCCAGCAGCTTTTCTGGGGATGAAAAACTGTTTTTT. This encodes CASSFSGDEKLFF.

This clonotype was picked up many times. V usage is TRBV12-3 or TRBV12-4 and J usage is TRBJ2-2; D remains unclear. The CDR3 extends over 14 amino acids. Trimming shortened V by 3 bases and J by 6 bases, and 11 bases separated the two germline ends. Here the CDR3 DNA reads TGTGCCAGCAGTTTTTTCTCCGGGCCCGGGGAGCTGTTTTTT. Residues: CASSFFSGPGELFF.

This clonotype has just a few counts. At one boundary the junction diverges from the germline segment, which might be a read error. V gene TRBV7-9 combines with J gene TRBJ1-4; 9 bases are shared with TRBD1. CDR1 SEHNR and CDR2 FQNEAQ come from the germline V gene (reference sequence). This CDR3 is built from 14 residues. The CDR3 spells CASSPQGAGEKLFF. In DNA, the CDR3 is TGTGCCAGCAGCCCACAGGGGGCAGGTGAAAAGCTGTTTTTT.

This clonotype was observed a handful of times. The CDR3 nucleotides are TGTGCCAGTAGTATTGGGACAGGGCGTCGGTCACCCCTCCACTTT. It translates to CASSIGTGRRSPLHF. V and J are TRBV19 and TRBJ1-6; 9 nucleotides agree with TRBD1. The V gene end was trimmed by 3 bases and the J gene end by 10 bases; junction bases not matched to a gene: 7. CDR3 length: 15 residues. Germline V gene lookup returns CDR1 LNHDA and CDR2 SQIVND (reference sequence).

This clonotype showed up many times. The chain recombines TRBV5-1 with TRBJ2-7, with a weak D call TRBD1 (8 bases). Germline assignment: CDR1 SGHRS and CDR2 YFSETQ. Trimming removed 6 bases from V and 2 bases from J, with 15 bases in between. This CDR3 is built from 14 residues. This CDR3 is CASKNRGGTYEQYF. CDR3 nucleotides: TGCGCCAGCAAGAACAGGGGGGGAACCTACGAGCAGTACTTC.

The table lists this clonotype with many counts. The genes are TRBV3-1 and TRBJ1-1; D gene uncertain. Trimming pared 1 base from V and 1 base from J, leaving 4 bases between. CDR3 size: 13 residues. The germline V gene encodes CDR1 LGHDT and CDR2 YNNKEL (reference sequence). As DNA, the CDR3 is TGTGCCAGCAGCCAAGCTGGGAACACTGAAGCTTTCTTT. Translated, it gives CASSQAGNTEAFF.

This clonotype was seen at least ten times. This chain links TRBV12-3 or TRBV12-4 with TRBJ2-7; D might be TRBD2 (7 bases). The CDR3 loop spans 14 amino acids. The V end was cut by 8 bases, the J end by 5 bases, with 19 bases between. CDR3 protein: CASRGGRSGDEQYF. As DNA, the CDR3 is TGTGCCAGCCGTGGGGGGCGAAGCGGGGACGAGCAGTACTTC.

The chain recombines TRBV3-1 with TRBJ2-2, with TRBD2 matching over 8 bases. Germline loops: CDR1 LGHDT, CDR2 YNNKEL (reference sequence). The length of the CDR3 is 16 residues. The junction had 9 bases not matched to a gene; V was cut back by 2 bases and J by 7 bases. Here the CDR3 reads CASSQSRTGGDGELFF. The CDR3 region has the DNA TGTGCCAGCAGCCAATCCCGGACCGGGGGGGACGGGGAGCTGTTTTTT.

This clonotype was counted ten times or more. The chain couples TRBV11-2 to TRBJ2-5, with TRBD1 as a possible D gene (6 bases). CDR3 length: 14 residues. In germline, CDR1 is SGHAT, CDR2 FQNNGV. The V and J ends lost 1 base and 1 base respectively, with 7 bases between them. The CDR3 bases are TGTGCCAGCAGCTTAGCAGGGGTCCAAGAGACCCAGTACTTC. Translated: CASSLAGVQETQYF.

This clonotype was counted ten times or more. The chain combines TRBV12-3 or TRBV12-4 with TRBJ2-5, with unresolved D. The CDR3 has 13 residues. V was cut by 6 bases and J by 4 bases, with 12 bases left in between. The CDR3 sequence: CASSLSGLETQYF. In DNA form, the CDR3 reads TGTGCCAGCAGCTTGTCAGGTTTAGAGACCCAGTACTTC.

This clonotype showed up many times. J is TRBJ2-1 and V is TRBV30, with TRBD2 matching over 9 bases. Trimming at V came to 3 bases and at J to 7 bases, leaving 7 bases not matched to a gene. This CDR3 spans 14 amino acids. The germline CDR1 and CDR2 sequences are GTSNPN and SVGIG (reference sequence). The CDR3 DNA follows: TGTGCCTGGAGAGGGCTAGCGGGACGGAATGAGCAGTTCTTC. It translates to CAWRGLAGRNEQFF.

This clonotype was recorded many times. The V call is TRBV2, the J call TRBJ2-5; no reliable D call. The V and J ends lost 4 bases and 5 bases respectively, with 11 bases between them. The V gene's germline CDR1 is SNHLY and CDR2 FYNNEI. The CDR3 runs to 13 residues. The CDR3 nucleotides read TGTGCCAGCAGTGGGCGAGGCGAGGAGACCCAGTACTTC. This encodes CASSGRGEETQYF.

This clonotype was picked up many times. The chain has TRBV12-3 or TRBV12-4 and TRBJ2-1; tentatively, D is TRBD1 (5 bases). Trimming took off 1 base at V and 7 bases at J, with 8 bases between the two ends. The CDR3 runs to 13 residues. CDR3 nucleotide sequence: TGTGCCAGCAGTTTAGTCCAGGGTAATGAGCAGTTCTTC. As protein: CASSLVQGNEQFF.